A single sample is the source of the 21 T cell receptor beta chains below, sequenced in a study of T cells in tuberculosis. Method: immunoSEQ multiplex PCR; TCRdb's copy keeps in-frame clones and lacks some. The table has some 41,000 clones, roughly 94% seen once. The sample comprised PBMCs. The receptors originated from a donor aged 10-29 years with latent tuberculosis or without tuberculosis infection. Some clones in this sample may be carry-over from other donors' samples.

The gene calls are TRBV19 and TRBJ1-1, with 7 bases fitting TRBD1. The CDR3 is 13 residues long. Germline-derived CDR1 and CDR2 are LNHDA and SQIVND (reference sequence). Trimming cost V 8 bases and J 4 bases; bases outside gene matches: 7. The CDR3 coding sequence is TGTGCCAGTTGTACAGGGGTGGGCACTGAAGCTTTCTTT. It encodes CASCTGVGTEAFF.

CDR3 DNA sequence: TGTGCCAGCAGTTCGCCCCAGGGCAGCGGGAATTTTAATGAGCAGTTCTTC. It specifies CASSSPQGSGNFNEQFF. V gene TRBV28 combines with J gene TRBJ2-1; TRBD2 agrees at 7 bases. Germline-derived CDR1 and CDR2 are MDHEN and SYDVKM. The J segment lost 7 bases and the V segment lost 4 bases, leaving 16 bases of the junction unmatched. This CDR3 spans 17 amino acids.

The chain employs TRBV20-1 and TRBJ1-2, with D possibly being TRBD1 (5 bases). Trimming left V 6 bases short and J 9 bases short, with 14 bases between. CDR3 size: 11 residues. Per the germline V gene, CDR1 is DFQATT and CDR2 is SNEGSKA (reference sequence). Written as DNA, the CDR3 is TGCAGTGCCGCGGTTAGGGGAAGCTACACCTTC. Translating it yields CSAAVRGSYTF.

The genes are TRBV13 and TRBJ1-3; D call uncertain. The CDR3 has 14 amino acids. The V gene's germline CDR1 is PRHDT and CDR2 FYEKMQ (reference sequence). Trimming cost V 8 bases and J 0 bases, with 11 bases left between them. The CDR3 region is CASRRANSGNTIYF. CDR3 nucleotide sequence: TGTGCCAGCCGGAGGGCTAACTCTGGAAACACCATATATTTT.

V and J are TRBV7-3 and TRBJ2-2, with 9 nucleotides matching TRBD2. The CDR3 covers 17 residues. CDR1 SGHTA and CDR2 FQGTGA come from the germline V gene. V trimming: 5 bases; J trimming: 4 bases; junction bases outside the gene matches: 11. CDR3 nucleotide sequence: TGTGCCAGCAGCCTCGATAGTAGCGGGAGTATCACCGGGGAGCTGTTTTTT. This translates into CASSLDSSGSITGELFF.

This chain uses TRBV29-1 with TRBJ2-3; 13 positions agree with TRBD2. J lost 1 base, V lost 4 bases, and 5 bases had no gene match. CDR1 is SQVTM and CDR2 is ANQGSEA in the germline V gene. The CDR3 loop spans 16 amino acids. Here the CDR3 DNA reads TGCAGCGTTGGGACTAGCGGGAGCGTGGGCACAGATACGCAGTATTTT. As protein: CSVGTSGSVGTDTQYF.

The V call is TRBV7-3, the J call TRBJ2-1, with D possibly being TRBD2 (6 bases). V dropped 4 bases and J dropped 8 bases, with 21 bases sitting between them. Germline V gene sequence: CDR1 SGHTA, CDR2 FQGTGA. There are 16 residues in the CDR3. In nucleotides, the CDR3 is TGTGCCAGCAGCTCGCAGCGGAGGGGAGGTGATCATGAGCAGTTCTTC. Translated: CASSSQRRGGDHEQFF. The variable domain in full, with the rest retrieved from reference TRBV7-3 and TRBJ2-1, is GAGVSQTPSNKVTEKGKYVELRCDPISGHTALYWYRQSLGQGPEFLIYFQGTGAADDSGLPNDRFFAVRPEGSVSTLKIQRTERGDSAVYLCASSSQRRGGDHEQFFGPGTRLTVL.

V gene TRBV5-1 combines with J gene TRBJ2-5; D not certain. The CDR3 is made up of 15 amino acids. Trimming left V 0 bases short and J 5 bases short, with 14 bases between. Germline assignment: CDR1 SGHRS and CDR2 YFSETQ. The DNA for the CDR3 is TGCGCCAGCAGCTTGGAGGAAGCGACGTGGGAGACCCAGTACTTC. Residues: CASSLEEATWETQYF.

The rearrangement uses TRBV7-3 and TRBJ2-1; possibly TRBD2 for D (5 bases). V lost 2 bases to trimming and J lost 0 bases, with 11 bases between them. This CDR3 region has 16 residues. Per the germline V gene, CDR1 is SGHTA and CDR2 is FQGTGA. CDR3 region: CASSLEPGSSYNEQFF. The CDR3 DNA reads as TGTGCCAGCAGCTTAGAACCGGGAAGCTCCTACAATGAGCAGTTCTTC.

The gene calls are TRBV5-6 and TRBJ2-1; D may be TRBD2 (6 bases). The germline CDR1 and CDR2 sequences are SGHDT and YYEEEE. The length of the CDR3 is 15 residues. The V and J ends lost 2 bases and 5 bases respectively, with 14 bases between them. The CDR3 here is CASSFGGIGDNEQFF. The CDR3 coding sequence is TGTGCCAGCAGCTTTGGGGGGATAGGAGACAATGAGCAGTTCTTC.

The chain recombines TRBV5-1 with TRBJ2-7; TRBD2 aligns across 14 bases. In germline, CDR1 is SGHRS, CDR2 YFSETQ. CDR3 length: 17 amino acids. The V gene end was trimmed by 2 bases and the J gene end by 2 bases; junction bases not matched to a gene: 6. The CDR3 bases are TGCGCCAGCAGCTTCGGGACTAGCGGGAGTTATGCCTACGAGCAGTACTTC. This gives the protein CASSFGTSGSYAYEQYF.

V is TRBV4-2 and J is TRBJ2-6, with D possibly matching TRBD2 (6 bases). The CDR3 has 16 amino acids. With 0 bases removed from V and 0 bases from J, the gap between germline ends came to 6 bases. CDR1 and CDR2 (germline): LGHNA, YNFKEQ. CDR3 sequence reads: CASSQEGGSGANVLTF. DNA for the CDR3: TGTGCCAGCAGCCAAGAGGGGGGCTCTGGGGCCAACGTCCTGACTTTC.

V usage is TRBV19 and J usage is TRBJ1-2; 9 positions match TRBD1. With 6 bases clipped from V and 6 bases from J, the junction kept 14 bases outside the gene matches. The germline CDR1 and CDR2 sequences are LNHDA and SQIVND (reference sequence). This CDR3 is 16 amino acids long. This CDR3 reads CASSANPGTGRDGYTF. CDR3 nucleotide sequence: TGTGCCAGTAGCGCCAACCCGGGGACAGGGAGGGATGGCTACACCTTC.

The chain carries TRBV9 and TRBJ2-3, with 9 bases that match TRBD2. Trimming took 5 bases from V and 2 from J; bases not matched to a gene: 12. The CDR3 has 17 amino acids. Germline CDR1 SGDLS, CDR2 YYNGEE. CDR3 coding DNA: TGTGCCAGCAGGAGATCGGGGGTAGCGGGAGACACAGATACGCAGTATTTT. This sequence encodes CASRRSGVAGDTDTQYF. Drawing the rest from reference TRBV9 and TRBJ2-3, the complete variable domain is DSGVTQTPKHLITATGQRVTLRCSPRSGDLSVYWYQQSLDQGLQFLIQYYNGEERAKGNILERFSAQQFPDLHSELNLSSLELGDSALYFCASRRSGVAGDTDTQYFGPGTRLTVL.

The chain couples TRBV19 to TRBJ2-2; 9 bases align to TRBD1. After removal of 7 bases from V and 4 bases from J, the junction contained 10 bases not matched to a gene. There are 16 residues in the CDR3. Germline-derived CDR1 and CDR2 are LNHDA and SQIVND (reference sequence). In DNA, the CDR3 is TGTGCCAGTATAAGGACGGGACAGGGAGGCACCGGGGAGCTGTTTTTT. It is translated as CASIRTGQGGTGELFF.

The chain is built from TRBV18 and TRBJ2-3; 9 positions match TRBD2. Germline V gives CDR1 KGHSH, CDR2 LQKENI. The V segment lost 3 bases and the J segment 1 base; nucleotides outside the gene matches: 5. The CDR3 is 16 residues long. CDR3 loop: CASSPLKREGTDTQYF. Here the CDR3 DNA reads TGTGCCAGCTCACCTTTAAAGCGGGAGGGCACAGATACGCAGTATTTT.

The gene calls are TRBV7-9 and TRBJ2-1, with 7 bases fitting TRBD2. This CDR3 region has 16 residues. Germline CDR1 reads SEHNR; CDR2 reads FQNEAQ (reference sequence). V trimming: 1 base; J trimming: 3 bases; junction bases outside the gene matches: 6. The CDR3 DNA reads as TGTGCCAGCAGCTTAGAAGCGGGACTACTCTACAATGAGCAGTTCTTC. Its translation is CASSLEAGLLYNEQFF.

The chain uses TRBV28 and TRBJ1-5, with a weak D call TRBD1 (5 bases). Trimming pared 7 bases from V and 2 bases from J, leaving 12 bases between. The CDR3 is 14 residues long. The V gene's germline CDR1 is MDHEN and CDR2 SYDVKM. CDR3 DNA: TGTGCCAGCACCCCCTCACAGGGCAATCAGCCCCAGCATTTT. Its translation is CASTPSQGNQPQHF. Drawing the rest from reference TRBV28 and TRBJ1-5, the complete variable domain is DVKVTQSSRYLVKRTGEKVFLECVQDMDHENMFWYRQDPGLGLRLIYFSYDVKMKEKGDIPEGYSVSREKKERFSLILESASTNQTSMYLCASTPSQGNQPQHFGDGTRLSIL.

This chain joins TRBV10-3 and TRBJ1-4; unclear D gene. The germline CDR1 and CDR2 sequences are ENHRY and SYGVKD. Trimming took off 0 bases at V and 8 bases at J, with 13 bases between the two ends. The CDR3 length is 15 residues. The CDR3 loop reads CAISESRLSGEKLFF. For the CDR3, the DNA is TGTGCCATCAGTGAGTCGAGGCTCTCGGGGGAAAAACTGTTTTTT.

V gene TRBV7-8 combines with J gene TRBJ2-1, with 10 bases identical to TRBD2. The CDR3 runs 18 residues. In germline, CDR1 is SGHVS, CDR2 FQNEAQ. The ends lost 0 bases at V and 3 bases at J; junction bases unmatched: 8. CDR3 coding DNA: TGTGCCAGCAGCTTAGCCAAAGGACTAGCGGCCGGCTACAATGAGCAGTTCTTC. Amino acids: CASSLAKGLAAGYNEQFF.

The rearrangement uses TRBV6-5 and TRBJ1-5, with 11 bases lining up with TRBD1. The germline V gene has CDR1 MNHEY and CDR2 SVGAGI. Unmatched junction bases numbered 3, after V lost 4 bases and J lost 4 bases. The CDR3 totals 15 residues. The CDR3 region has the DNA TGTGCCAGCAGTTGGGGGACAGGGGGAAATCAGCCCCAGCATTTT. Its translation: CASSWGTGGNQPQHF.